A single sample gave rise to the 32 T cell receptor beta chains below, sequenced in a study of blood T cells in healthy people across ages. The use of a sample-barcoded 5' primer and a J-beta primer mix characterized a second PCR of 7 to 11 cycles. In TCRdb, the 5' RACE reads were re-called with MiXCR into one record per CDR3 protein. The sample holds about 2 million distinct CDR3 sequences, about 50% seen once. Sequenced material: blood. Receptors were obtained from a woman between 40 and 50 years old in good health.

In this sample, this clonotype turned up once. The J gene is TRBJ1-5, the V gene TRBV7-2; TRBD1 agrees at 11 bases. Germline CDR1 reads SGHTA; CDR2 reads FQGNSA. With V trimmed by 5 bases and J by 9 bases, 6 bases remained unmatched. The CDR3 has 14 amino acids. This CDR3 reads CASSPDRGLGPQHF. The CDR3, as DNA: TGTGCCAGCAGCCCGGACAGGGGGCTAGGGCCCCAGCATTTT.

V gene TRBV6-1 combines with J gene TRBJ2-5; the D gene could be TRBD1 or TRBD2 (5 bases each). CDR1 and CDR2 (germline): MNHNS, SASEGT. The CDR3 loop spans 12 amino acids. V lost 8 bases to trimming and J lost 5 bases, with 12 bases between them. DNA of the CDR3: TGTGCCAGCCGCGTTTGGGGGGAGACCCAGTACTTC. Translated, it gives CASRVWGETQYF.

The chain uses TRBV11-1 and TRBJ2-3, with D possibly TRBD2 on 5 matching bases. This CDR3 region has 21 residues. V gave up 1 base and J gave up 0 bases, with 26 bases separating them. Germline CDR1 is SGHAT and CDR2 is FQDESV (reference sequence). The CDR3 bases are TGTGCCAGCAGCTTAGTAGGAGGAGGTACTAGGGCACATCGAAGCACAGATACGCAGTATTTT. Protein product: CASSLVGGGTRAHRSTDTQYF.

The V gene is TRBV28, the J gene TRBJ2-5; D not certain. The V end lost 2 bases, the J end lost 5 bases, and 12 bases lay between the germline ends. The CDR3 has 14 residues. Germline V gene lookup returns CDR1 MDHEN and CDR2 SYDVKM. The CDR3 coding sequence is TGTGCCAGCAGTTTAACACGTACCAGGGAGACCCAGTACTTC. Its translation is CASSLTRTRETQYF.

In this sample, this clonotype turned up a few times. The chain recombines TRBV3-1 with TRBJ2-7, with D unclear. Trimming took off 5 bases at V and 3 bases at J, with 11 bases between the two ends. The CDR3 loop spans 13 amino acids. From germline, CDR1 is LGHDT and CDR2 YNNKEL (reference sequence). CDR3 sequence reads: CASSNGRLYEQYF. CDR3 nucleotides: TGTGCCAGCAGCAATGGTAGGCTCTACGAGCAGTACTTC.

A note on this clonotype: A much larger clonotype is one base distant, so this may be a read error. This chain joins TRBV3-1 and TRBJ2-5, with D perhaps TRBD1 or TRBD2 (6 bases each). The CDR3 contains 19 residues. Germline V CDR1 and CDR2: LGHDT, YNNKEL (reference sequence). The CDR3 protein is CASSQDAPTRGPVQETRYF. CDR3 nucleotides: TGTGCCAGCAGCCAAGATGCCCCGACTCGGGGGCCCGTCCAAGAGACCCGGTACTTC.

The chain uses TRBV4-2 and TRBJ2-4, with 10 bases fitting TRBD1. The CDR3 contains 15 residues. Germline V gives CDR1 LGHNA, CDR2 YNFKEQ. Trimming took 4 bases from V and 5 from J; bases not matched to a gene: 5. DNA for the CDR3: TGTGCCAGCAGCCGCGACAGGGGGCGCGAAAACATTCAGTACTTC. This translates into CASSRDRGRENIQYF.

DNA for the CDR3: TGTGCCAGCAGCCCGGGGGGTAACCCGGGGGCCTTGGGAGATACGCAGTATTTT. This encodes CASSPGGNPGALGDTQYF. The J gene is TRBJ2-3, the V gene TRBV4-2, with D tentatively TRBD2 (7 bases). Germline V gene data show CDR1 as LGHNA and CDR2 as YNFKEQ. Deletions cut 4 bases from V and 5 bases from J, with 25 bases between. CDR3 size: 18 residues.

The chain is built from TRBV12-3 or TRBV12-4 and TRBJ2-3; TRBD2 matches at 8 bases. The junction had 11 bases not matched to a gene; V was cut back by 7 bases and J by 11 bases. CDR3 length equals 13 residues. CDR3 in DNA: TGTGCCAGCATACGGGAGGGCTCCTATAGGCAGTATTTT. Its protein product is CASIREGSYRQYF.

J is TRBJ1-1 and V is TRBV6-2 or TRBV6-3, with TRBD1 identical over 8 bases. V lost 2 bases, J lost 3 bases, and 8 bases stayed unmatched. Per germline, CDR1 MNHEY and CDR2 SVGEGT. The CDR3 is 16 residues long. Here the CDR3 reads CASSYALETGDTEAFF. In DNA, the CDR3 is TGTGCCAGCAGTTACGCCCTGGAGACAGGGGACACTGAAGCTTTCTTT.

This clonotype was observed many times. V is TRBV25-1 and J is TRBJ1-6; D gene ambiguous. Germline CDR1 reads MGHDK; CDR2 reads SYGVNS. The CDR3 sequence is 15 residues long. Deletions cut 6 bases from V and 6 bases from J, with 15 bases between. The DNA of the CDR3 is TGTGCCAGCAGCCCCGCGAACCTTTTTAATTCACCCCTCCACTTT. This codes for CASSPANLFNSPLHF.

The chain has TRBV20-1 and TRBJ1-2; the D gene is possibly TRBD1 (6 bases). V lost 4 bases, J lost 4 bases, and 10 bases lay in between. The CDR3 runs to 12 residues. Germline V gives CDR1 DFQATT, CDR2 SNEGSKA (reference sequence). This CDR3 reads CSATDRAYGYTF. CDR3 bases: TGCAGTGCTACGGACAGAGCCTATGGCTACACCTTC.

The chain employs TRBV24-1 and TRBJ2-2; perhaps TRBD1 as D (6 bases). This CDR3 is 16 amino acids long. Germline V gene data show CDR1 as KGHDR and CDR2 as SFDVKD. Trimming stripped 0 bases from V and 0 bases from J, with 7 bases between. The CDR3 protein is CATSDLGTPNTGELFF. The CDR3 DNA is TGTGCCACCAGTGATTTGGGGACACCGAACACCGGGGAGCTGTTTTTT.

V and J are TRBV5-1 and TRBJ2-6, with a possible D match to TRBD2 (5 bases). V dropped 2 bases and J dropped 2 bases, with 11 bases sitting between them. Germline CDR1 is SGHRS and CDR2 is YFSETQ. CDR3 length: 16 amino acids. CDR3 sequence (DNA): TGCGCCAGCAGCTTATTGCTCGGGGCTGGGGCCAACGTCCTGACTTTC. Encoded protein: CASSLLLGAGANVLTF. The complete variable domain, with remaining parts taken from reference TRBV5-1 and TRBJ2-6, reads KAGVTQTPRYLIKTRGQQVTLSCSPISGHRSVSWYQQTPGQGLQFLFEYFSETQRNKGNFPGRFSGRQFSNSRSEMNVSTLELGDSALYLCASSLLLGAGANVLTFGAGSRLTVL.

On this clonotype: The DNA is left out, because the CDR3 cannot be placed on it with certainty; the CDR3 is given as TCRdb lists it. This rearrangement joins TRBV10-3 to TRBJ1-2; TRBD1, the table's D call, was not compared with the DNA. Ends included, the CDR3 has 16 residues. CDR1 is ENHRY, CDR2 SYGVKD, per germline. CDR3 loop: CATSESRVPTNYGCTF.

This clonotype was counted between two and nine times. The V gene is TRBV27, the J gene TRBJ2-1, with 11 positions matching TRBD2. Germline assignment: CDR1 MNHEY and CDR2 SMNVEV (reference sequence). The V and J ends lost 6 bases and 10 bases, in that order; junction bases with no gene match: 8. The CDR3 sequence is 14 residues long. The CDR3 nucleotides read TGTGCCAGCAGCCCTTTAGCGGGGGGGTTGGAGCAGTTCTTC. This translates into CASSPLAGGLEQFF.

This chain links TRBV20-1 with TRBJ2-5; D is perhaps TRBD2 (5 bases). The J call is uncertain, as TRBJ2-7 better fits the DNA end. Germline assignment: CDR1 DFQATT and CDR2 SNEGSKA (reference sequence). The CDR3 contains 12 residues. The CDR3 region has the DNA TGCAGTGCCGGACTTGGGTCCTACGAGCAGTACTTC. Translating it yields CSAGLGSYEQYF.

This clonotype turned up a few times. The chain joins TRBV2 to TRBJ2-5; TRBD2 might be the D (6 bases). The CDR3 is 21 amino acids. The germline V gene has CDR1 SNHLY and CDR2 FYNNEI. With 3 bases removed from V and 0 bases from J, the gap between germline ends came to 29 bases. CDR3: CASSDPFAGYSLGRNQETQYF. DNA for the CDR3: TGTGCCAGCAGTGACCCCTTCGCGGGGTATTCCCTAGGACGGAACCAAGAGACCCAGTACTTC.

This clonotype came up a few times. This sequence joins TRBV20-1 and TRBJ2-5; D is unclear. The ends were cut back, 4 bases at V and 2 bases at J, with 14 bases in the middle. Per germline, CDR1 DFQATT and CDR2 SNEGSKA (reference sequence). The CDR3 is made up of 14 amino acids. The CDR3 nucleotides read TGCAGTGCTAATGACGGAGAGATTCAAGAGACCCAGTACTTC. This sequence encodes CSANDGEIQETQYF.

The chain recombines TRBV20-1 with TRBJ1-2, with no clear D. The germline V gene encodes CDR1 DFQATT and CDR2 SNEGSKA (reference sequence). There are 12 residues in the CDR3. V dropped 3 bases and J dropped 1 base, with 6 bases sitting between them. The CDR3 region is CSASKDNYGYTF. The DNA for the CDR3 is TGCAGTGCTAGTAAGGATAACTATGGCTACACCTTC.

This clonotype was counted at least ten times. The chain has TRBV6-5 and TRBJ2-3; 7 bases match TRBD2. This CDR3 has 14 amino acids. Germline values: CDR1 MNHEY, CDR2 SVGAGI. The J segment lost 1 base and the V segment lost 6 bases, leaving 4 bases of the junction unmatched. CDR3 protein: CASSSRGGTDTQYF. CDR3 DNA: TGTGCCAGCAGCTCCCGGGGGGGCACAGATACGCAGTATTTT.

The chain combines TRBV20-1 with TRBJ1-1; the match to TRBD1 covers 10 bases. This CDR3 contains 15 residues. Trimming cost V 0 bases and J 3 bases; bases outside gene matches: 4. Germline-derived CDR1 and CDR2 are DFQATT and SNEGSKA (reference sequence). CDR3 sequence: CSARDPGTGDTEAFF. CDR3 coding DNA: TGCAGTGCTAGAGATCCGGGGACAGGGGACACTGAAGCTTTCTTT.

The chain combines TRBV4-2 with TRBJ1-1; no definite D call. CDR3 length equals 14 residues. In germline, CDR1 is LGHNA, CDR2 YNFKEQ. Trimming removed 0 bases from V and 3 bases from J, with 8 bases in between. The CDR3 loop reads CASSQDYGDTEAFF. CDR3 DNA sequence: TGTGCCAGCAGCCAAGATTATGGGGACACTGAAGCTTTCTTT.

This clonotype has just a few counts. CDR3 sequence (DNA): TGTGCCAGCAGCTTAGTTACGTCAGGGCTTAACAAAAACATTCAGTACTTC. Translation: CASSLVTSGLNKNIQYF. The V and J genes are TRBV7-2 and TRBJ2-4, with D possibly matching TRBD1 (5 bases). The CDR3 length is 17 residues. Germline V gene lookup returns CDR1 SGHTA and CDR2 FQGNSA. Trimming shortened V by 1 base and J by 3 bases, and 16 bases separated the two germline ends. The variable domain in full, with the rest retrieved from reference TRBV7-2 and TRBJ2-4, is GAGVSQSPSNKVTEKGKDVELRCDPISGHTALYWYRQSLGQGLEFLIYFQGNSAPDKSGLPSDRFSAERTGGSVSTLTIQRTQQEDSAVYLCASSLVTSGLNKNIQYFGAGTRLSVL.

This clonotype turned up a few times. This chain joins TRBV7-2 and TRBJ2-3, with D uncertain. Germline values: CDR1 SGHTA, CDR2 FQGNSA. V was pared by 1 base and J by 6 bases, with 17 bases between. The CDR3 is 16 residues long. This CDR3 reads CASSLGPTLHADTQYF. The CDR3 region has the DNA TGTGCCAGCAGCTTAGGACCCACGCTACACGCGGATACGCAGTATTTT. Together with reference TRBV7-2 and TRBJ2-3, the CDR3 gives the full variable domain: GAGVSQSPSNKVTEKGKDVELRCDPISGHTALYWYRQSLGQGLEFLIYFQGNSAPDKSGLPSDRFSAERTGGSVSTLTIQRTQQEDSAVYLCASSLGPTLHADTQYFGPGTRLTVL.

This chain uses TRBV12-3 or TRBV12-4 with TRBJ2-7; D might be TRBD2 (5 bases). V shed 3 bases and J shed 3 bases, with 9 bases lying between them. The CDR3 has 13 residues. CDR3 nucleotide sequence: TGTGCCAGCAGTTTCGGGGATCTCTACGAGCAGTACTTC. Its translation: CASSFGDLYEQYF.

This clonotype showed up just a few times. This sequence joins TRBV9 and TRBJ2-5; D may match TRBD1 or TRBD2 (5 bases each). Germline V gives CDR1 SGDLS, CDR2 YYNGEE. V was shortened by 1 base and J by 5 bases, with 9 bases between the two germline ends. This CDR3 is built from 13 residues. CDR3 nucleotides: TGTGCCAGCAGCGTACTCGGGGCGGAGACCCAGTACTTC. Translating gives CASSVLGAETQYF.

This sequence joins TRBV20-1 and TRBJ2-4, with D maybe TRBD2 (6 bases). Trimming took 6 bases from V and 8 from J, leaving 20 bases between them. CDR3 length equals 14 residues. Per the germline V gene, CDR1 is DFQATT and CDR2 is SNEGSKA (reference sequence). The CDR3 nucleotides read TGCAGTGCGGCCCACCGGCGCGGGGAGGACATTCAGTACTTC. This sequence encodes CSAAHRRGEDIQYF.

In its sample, this clonotype was seen many times. J is TRBJ2-5 and V is TRBV29-1; D gene unclear. CDR1 SQVTM and CDR2 ANQGSEA come from the germline V gene. The CDR3 consists of 13 residues. V gave up 4 bases and J gave up 2 bases, with 11 bases separating them. The CDR3 DNA reads TGCAGCGTTGCCCGGGTAAAACAAGAGACCCAGTACTTC. Amino acid sequence: CSVARVKQETQYF.

The gene calls are TRBV29-1 and TRBJ2-1; D is ambiguous. This CDR3 is 10 amino acids long. From germline, CDR1 is SQVTM and CDR2 ANQGSEA. Deletions cut 7 bases from V and 14 bases from J, with 15 bases between. The CDR3 here is CSALVWAEFF. CDR3 nucleotides: TGCAGCGCCCTCGTATGGGCGGAGTTCTTC.

This clonotype was seen a few times. The chain uses TRBV4-1 and TRBJ1-5; weak D call: TRBD1 (6 bases). V was shortened by 0 bases and J by 3 bases, with 9 bases between the two germline ends. This CDR3 is 15 amino acids long. The germline V gene has CDR1 MGHRA and CDR2 YSYEKL. CDR3 sequence (DNA): TGCGCCAGCAGCCAAGAACAGGGCGTCAATCAGCCCCAGCATTTT. Protein product: CASSQEQGVNQPQHF.

The rearrangement joins TRBV6-5 to TRBJ2-6; D gene uncertain. Trimming removed 0 bases at V and 2 bases at J, with 8 bases between. This CDR3 region has 16 residues. Germline CDR1 MNHEY, CDR2 SVGAGI. The CDR3 DNA is TGTGCCAGCAGTTACTCCAGACATGCTGGGGCCAACGTCCTGACTTTC. It yields the protein CASSYSRHAGANVLTF.